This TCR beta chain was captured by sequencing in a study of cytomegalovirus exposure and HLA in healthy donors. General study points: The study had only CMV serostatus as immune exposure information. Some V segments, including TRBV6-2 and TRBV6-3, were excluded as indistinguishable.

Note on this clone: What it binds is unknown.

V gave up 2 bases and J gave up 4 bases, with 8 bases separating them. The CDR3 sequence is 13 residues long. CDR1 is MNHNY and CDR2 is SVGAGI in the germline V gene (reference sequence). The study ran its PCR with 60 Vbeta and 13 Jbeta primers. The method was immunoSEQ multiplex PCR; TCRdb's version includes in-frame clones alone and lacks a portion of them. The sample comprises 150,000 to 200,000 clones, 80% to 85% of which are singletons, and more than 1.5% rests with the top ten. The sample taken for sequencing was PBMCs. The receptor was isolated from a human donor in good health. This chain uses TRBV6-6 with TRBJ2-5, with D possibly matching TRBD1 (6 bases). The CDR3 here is CASSYRDTETQYF. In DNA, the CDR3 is TGTGCCAGCAGTTACCGGGACACAGAGACCCAGTACTTC.